The T cell receptor (beta chain) under discussion was sequenced for a study of shared clonotypes between healthy human individuals. Study as a whole: Donor ages ranged 18 to 49 years: a couple of women, a few men.

The CDR3 runs to 15 residues. In germline, CDR1 is SGHRS, CDR2 YFSETQ. The ends lost 3 bases at V and 1 base at J; junction bases unmatched: 1. Donors had no recently reported acute infections or vaccinations and were HIV-negative. The protocol was immunoSEQ multiplex PCR, while the TCRdb copy is restricted to in-frame clones and leaves out a portion. This sample has fewer than 350,000 clones, with roughly 84% found just once. This clone was seen only once. This clonotype was obtained from a man aged 18 to 29 in good health. The source material was memory CD8+ T cells sorted from blood. The sample's subset: CD45RO+ cells pooled with CCR7-negative TemRA cells. The chain carries TRBV5-1 and TRBJ1-5; 10 bases map to TRBD1. DNA of the CDR3: TGCGCCAGCAGCTGGACAGGGGGGAGCAATCAGCCCCAGCATTTT. This codes for CASSWTGGSNQPQHF.